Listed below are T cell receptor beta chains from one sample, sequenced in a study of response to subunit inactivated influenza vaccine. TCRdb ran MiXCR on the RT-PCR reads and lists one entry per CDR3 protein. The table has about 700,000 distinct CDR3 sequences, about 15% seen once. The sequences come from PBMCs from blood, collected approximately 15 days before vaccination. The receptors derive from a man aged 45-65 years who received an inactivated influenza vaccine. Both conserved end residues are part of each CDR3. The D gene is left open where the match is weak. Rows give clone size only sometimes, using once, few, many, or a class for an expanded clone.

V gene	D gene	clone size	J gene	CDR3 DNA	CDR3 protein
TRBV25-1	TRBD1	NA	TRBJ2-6	TGTGCCAGCAGTGGACCCACAGGGGAACTAGCTGGGGCCAACGTCCTGACTTTC	CASSGPTGELAGANVLTF
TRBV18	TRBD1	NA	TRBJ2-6	TGTGCCAGCTCAACAGGGGCTGGGGCCAACGTCCTGACTTTC	CASSTGAGANVLTF
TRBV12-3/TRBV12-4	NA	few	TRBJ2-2	TGTGCCAGCAGTTTAGGAGCGACCACCGGGGAGCTGTTTTTT	CASSLGATTGELFF
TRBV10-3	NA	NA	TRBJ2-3	TGTGCCATCAAAGGAGGGGGGGCCCGCACAGATACGCAGTATTTT	CAIKGGGARTDTQYF
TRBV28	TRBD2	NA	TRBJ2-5	TGTGCCAGCAGTTTATTGTCTAGCGGGATGCGGGAGACCCAGTACTTC	CASSLLSSGMRETQYF
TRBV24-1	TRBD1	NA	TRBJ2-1	TGTGCCACCAGTGATTTGGCAGCAGGGGGCGCCGGGGGACGGAATGAGCAGTTCTTC	CATSDLAAGGAGGRNEQFF
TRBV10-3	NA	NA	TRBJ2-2	TGTGCCATCAGGGGGACGGAACTGGGGACCGGGGAGCTGTTTTTT	CAIRGTELGTGELFF
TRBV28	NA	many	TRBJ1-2	TGTGCCAGCACTATCCCTTGGGGCGACTATGGCTACACCTTC	CASTIPWGDYGYTF
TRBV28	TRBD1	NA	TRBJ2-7	TGTGCCAGCAGAATCCTGGGACAGGGGGTTACCGAGCAGTACTTC	CASRILGQGVTEQYF
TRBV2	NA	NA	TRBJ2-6	TGTGCCAGCCAAGACGTCGCTGGGGCCAACGTCCTGACTTTC	CASQDVAGANVLTF
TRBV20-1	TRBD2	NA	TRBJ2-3	TGCAGTGGTACTAGCGGGGGGCGCCGCATAGGTACGCAGTATTTT	CSGTSGGRRIGTQYF
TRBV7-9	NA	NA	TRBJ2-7	TGTGCCAGCAGCTCCGGACTTACGGTGCAGTACTTC	CASSSGLTVQYF
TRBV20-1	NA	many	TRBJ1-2	TGCAGTGCTAGAGTCCAGGGTTGGGGCTACACCTTC	CSARVQGWGYTF
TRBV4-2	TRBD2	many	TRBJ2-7	TGTGCCAGCAGCCAAGAGGGACTAGTAAGTTACGAGCAGTACTTC	CASSQEGLVSYEQYF
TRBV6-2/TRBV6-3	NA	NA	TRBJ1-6	TGTGCCAGCACCCTACGTGGGGTGAATTCACCCCTCCACTTT	CASTLRGVNSPLHF
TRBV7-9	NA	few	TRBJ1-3	TGTGCCAGCAGCCCCTCGAGTGGGGGGAGGTCTGGAAACACCATATATTTT	CASSPSSGGRSGNTIYF